This T cell receptor (beta chain) came from a study of blood T cell repertoires in COVID-19. Whole-study context: Specimens from acute and convalescent COVID-19 originated in the United States, Italy and Spain. Sample material is recorded as cDNA or gDNA derived from T cells, B-cell-depleted T cells, or PBMCs.

Original handling: Reference gene primer amplification yielded estimated nucleated cell counts. This table comes from immunoSEQ multiplex PCR, and its TCRdb copy is limited to in-frame clones, with some not included. V and J calls and clone size are given by that table; D and trimming were obtained from the DNA. Found here are 150,000 to 200,000 clones, 70% to 90% of them singletons; the top ten hold about 1.9%. Trimming left V 2 bases short and J 4 bases short, with 6 bases between. The CDR3 runs to 12 residues. Germline assignment: CDR1 SQVTM and CDR2 ANQGSEA. The sample taken for sequencing was peripheral blood. This rearrangement joins TRBV29-1 to TRBJ1-3; tentatively, D is TRBD1 (5 bases). This receptor was identified in a man aged 18 to 35 who had recovered from COVID-19. The CDR3 region is CSVEQGGNTIYF. In nucleotides, the CDR3 is TGCAGCGTTGAACAGGGAGGAAACACCATATATTTT.